This T cell receptor beta chain comes out of a study of T cells in narcolepsy. Study outcomes and limitations: No autoreactive T cell clone sequences appeared in some memory CD4+ repertoires. HCRT-specific and TRIB2-specific autoreactive clonotypes appeared among same-patient CSF and blood CD4+ clonotypes.

With regard to this clone: Its antigen is unknown.

Measured with immunoSEQ multiplex PCR; TCRdb has only the in-frame clones, and not every one. Of roughly 34,000 clones listed, roughly 80% are singletons. The CDR3 spans 13 residues. From germline, CDR1 is GTSNPN and CDR2 SVGIG (reference sequence). Trimming cost V 3 bases and J 4 bases, with 10 bases left between them. Sequenced input: CD45RA- memory CD4+ T cells from PBMCs. The gene calls are TRBV30 and TRBJ1-5; D is possibly TRBD1 (6 bases). The receptor was derived from a human donor with narcolepsy. CDR3 residues: CAWRAGDNQPQHF. In DNA form, the CDR3 reads TGTGCCTGGAGAGCAGGGGATAATCAGCCCCAGCATTTT.